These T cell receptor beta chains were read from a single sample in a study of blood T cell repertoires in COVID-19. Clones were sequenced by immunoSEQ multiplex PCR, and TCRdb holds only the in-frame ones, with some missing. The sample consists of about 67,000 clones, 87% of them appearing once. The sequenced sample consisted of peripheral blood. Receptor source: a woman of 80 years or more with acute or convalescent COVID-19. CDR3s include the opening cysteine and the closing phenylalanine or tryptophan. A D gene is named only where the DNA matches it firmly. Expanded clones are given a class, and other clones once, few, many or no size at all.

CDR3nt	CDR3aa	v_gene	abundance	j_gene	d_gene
TGTGCCAGCAGCCCAGGTGGTGGGGCCAACGTCCTGACTTTC	CASSPGGGANVLTF	TRBV3-1/TRBV3-2	NA	TRBJ2-6	NA
TGTGCCAGCAGCCAAGAGATCAGGAAATTTAACTATGGCTACACCTTC	CASSQEIRKFNYGYTF	TRBV4-2	NA	TRBJ1-2	NA
TGCGCCAGCAGCTTAACAGTCAGCACAGATACGCAGTATTTT	CASSLTVSTDTQYF	TRBV5-1	once	TRBJ2-3	NA
TGTGCCAGCAGTACCCCGAACCGACTCGTGCAGTACTTC	CASSTPNRLVQYF	TRBV12-3/TRBV12-4	NA	TRBJ2-7	NA
TGTGCCAGCAGCTTAGATCGTGCCCTCGGGGAGCAGTTCTTC	CASSLDRALGEQFF	TRBV11-2	NA	TRBJ2-1	NA
TGCGCCAGCAGCCTACGTAGCGGGGGTGCGAAGAATGAGCAGTTCTTC	CASSLRSGGAKNEQFF	TRBV5-1	NA	TRBJ2-1	TRBD2
TGTGCCACCAGGGCGACAGGGGGGATAGATACGCAGTATTTT	CATRATGGIDTQYF	TRBV24-1	NA	TRBJ2-3	TRBD1
TGTGCCAGCGGGACTAGCGGGTCTACCTACGAGCAGTACTTC	CASGTSGSTYEQYF	TRBV2	once	TRBJ2-7	TRBD2
TGTGCCAGCAAGCTAGGGGTCTCCGGGGAGCTGTTTTTT	CASKLGVSGELFF	TRBV2	NA	TRBJ2-2	NA
TGCGCCAGCACGGGACAGGGCACTGAAGCTTTCTTT	CASTGQGTEAFF	TRBV10-1	NA	TRBJ1-1	TRBD1
TGTGCCAGCAGTGAGCAAGCTCAGCGCGAGCAGTACTTC	CASSEQAQREQYF	TRBV25-1	NA	TRBJ2-7	NA